The present TCR beta chain was sequenced within a study of cytomegalovirus exposure and HLA in healthy donors. Each donor was nominally healthy when sampled (though unrecorded immune exposures were likely). Study-wide results and limits: For presence/absence analyses, sequencing depth was assumed to be roughly uniform across donors.

The germline V and J ends were trimmed by 7 bases and 3 bases, with 34 bases remaining between them. Germline V gene data show CDR1 as SGHDN and CDR2 as FVKESK. The CDR3 contains 20 residues. PCR used 60 Vbeta primers and 13 Jbeta primers. Generated by immunoSEQ multiplex PCR, the TCRdb table keeps only in-frame clones and is missing some. There are about 140,000 clones in the sample; around four fifths occur only once, and around 1.9% lies in the top ten. With respect to this clone: The antigen is unknown.

The TCR comes from a woman in her 40s in good health and CMV-seronegative. V gene TRBV14 combines with J gene TRBJ2-7, with D possibly being TRBD2 (6 bases). Sequencing input: PBMCs. The DNA of the CDR3 is TGTGCCAGCATCCCAACGAAATGTCCCTTTAGCGGTGAAAGGGTCTACGAGCAGTACTTC. Translating it yields CASIPTKCPFSGERVYEQYF.